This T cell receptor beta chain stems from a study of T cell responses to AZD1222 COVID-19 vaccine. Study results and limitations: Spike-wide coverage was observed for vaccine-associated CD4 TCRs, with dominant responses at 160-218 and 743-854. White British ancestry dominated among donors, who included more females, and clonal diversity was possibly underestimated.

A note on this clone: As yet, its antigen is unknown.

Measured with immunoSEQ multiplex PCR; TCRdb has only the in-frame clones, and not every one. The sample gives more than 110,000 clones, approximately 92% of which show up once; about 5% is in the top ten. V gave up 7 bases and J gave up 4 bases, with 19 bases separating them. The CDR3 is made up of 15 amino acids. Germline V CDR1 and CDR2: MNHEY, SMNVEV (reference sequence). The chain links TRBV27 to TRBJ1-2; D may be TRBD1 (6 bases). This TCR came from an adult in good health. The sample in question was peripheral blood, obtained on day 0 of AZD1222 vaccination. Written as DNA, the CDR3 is TGTGCCAGCAAAAGTCGGGGGCAGGGCACCTATGGCTACACCTTC. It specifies CASKSRGQGTYGYTF.